Below, 25 T cell receptor beta chains from the same sample are listed, as sequenced in a study of T cell responses to AZD1222 COVID-19 vaccine. The method was immunoSEQ multiplex PCR; TCRdb's version includes in-frame clones alone and lacks a portion of them. The sample has roughly 140,000 clones; about 95% are singletons. The specimen comprised peripheral blood, sampled on day 0 of AZD1222 vaccination. Receptors were obtained from an adult in good health.

CDR3 nucleotide sequence: TGTGCCAGCAGCGGCGGGACTAGCGGGGGGGTAGAGACCCAGTACTTC. Encoded protein: CASSGGTSGGVETQYF. The genes are TRBV9 and TRBJ2-5, with 16 bases that match TRBD2. This CDR3 region has 16 residues. Trimming removed 3 bases from V and 4 bases from J; junction bases left unmatched: 3. Germline V CDR1 and CDR2: SGDLS, YYNGEE.

The rearrangement uses TRBV6-5 and TRBJ2-7, with D possibly matching TRBD1 (5 bases). The CDR3 spans 13 residues. Germline V gene lookup returns CDR1 MNHEY and CDR2 SVGAGI. The V end was cut by 5 bases, the J end by 5 bases, with 13 bases between. The CDR3 sequence: CASSRQTPNEQYV. CDR3 DNA: TGTGCCAGCAGTCGACAGACGCCCAACGAGCAGTACGTC.

CDR3 region: CASSLVRGANGYTF. The CDR3, as DNA: TGTGCCAGCAGCTTAGTCAGGGGGGCAAATGGCTACACCTTC. J is TRBJ1-2 and V is TRBV7-9, with 7 bases identical to TRBD1. The germline V gene has CDR1 SEHNR and CDR2 FQNEAQ (reference sequence). Trimming at V came to 1 base and at J to 6 bases, leaving 5 bases not matched to a gene. The CDR3 spans 14 residues.

The chain's CDR3 is CASSKDRDTEAFF. The DNA for the CDR3 is TGTGCCAGCAGTAAGGACAGGGACACTGAAGCTTTCTTT. V is TRBV7-9 and J is TRBJ1-1; 8 nucleotides agree with TRBD1. This CDR3 region has 13 residues. V lost 6 bases, J lost 3 bases, and 3 bases stayed unmatched. Per germline, CDR1 SEHNR and CDR2 FQNEAQ (reference sequence).

This chain links TRBV28 with TRBJ2-3; possible D gene TRBD2, 6 bases. CDR3 size: 14 residues. CDR1 MDHEN and CDR2 SYDVKM come from the germline V gene. Deletions cut 5 bases from V and 6 bases from J, with 15 bases between. CDR3 in DNA: TGTGCCAGCAGTGCGCCCGGGAGTACCGATACGCAGTATTTT. This encodes CASSAPGSTDTQYF. Combining the CDR3 with reference TRBV28 and TRBJ2-3 gives the whole variable domain DVKVTQSSRYLVKRTGEKVFLECVQDMDHENMFWYRQDPGLGLRLIYFSYDVKMKEKGDIPEGYSVSREKKERFSLILESASTNQTSMYLCASSAPGSTDTQYFGPGTRLTVL.

The rearrangement uses TRBV7-9 and TRBJ2-7, with TRBD2 matching over 7 bases. The germline gives CDR1 SEHNR, CDR2 FQNEAQ (reference sequence). The CDR3 consists of 14 residues. The CDR3 loop reads CASSLAASSYEQYV. In nucleotides, the CDR3 is TGTGCCAGCAGCCTAGCGGCCAGCTCCTACGAGCAGTACGTC.

V gene TRBV7-8 combines with J gene TRBJ1-4, with TRBD1 as a possible D gene (5 bases). The CDR3 covers 15 residues. Germline V CDR1 and CDR2: SGHVS, FQNEAQ. The germline V and J ends were trimmed by 5 bases and 7 bases, with 17 bases remaining between them. The CDR3, as DNA: TGTGCCAGCAGCGCAGTAGGGAGGGACGCTGAAAAACTGTTTTTT. Protein: CASSAVGRDAEKLFF.

The V gene is TRBV27, the J gene TRBJ1-2; D ambiguous. The CDR3 length is 14 residues. The ends were cut back, 3 bases at V and 2 bases at J, with 10 bases in the middle. CDR1 and CDR2 (germline): MNHEY, SMNVEV (reference sequence). In DNA, the CDR3 is TGTGCCAGCAGTTTTGGCGGTACCAACTATGGCTACACCTTC. Translation gives CASSFGGTNYGYTF.

The chain recombines TRBV19 with TRBJ1-1; tentative D call: TRBD1 (5 bases). V shed 3 bases and J shed 2 bases, with 10 bases lying between them. The CDR3 loop spans 14 amino acids. Looked up from germline, CDR1 is LNHDA and CDR2 is SQIVND (reference sequence). This CDR3 reads CASSIMQGNTEAFF. In nucleotides, the CDR3 is TGTGCCAGTAGTATTATGCAGGGAAACACTGAAGCTTTCTTT.

V usage is TRBV4-1 and J usage is TRBJ2-2, with 9 bases lining up with TRBD1. J lost 1 base, V lost 3 bases, and 0 bases had no gene match. The CDR3 sequence is 15 residues long. CDR1 and CDR2 from the germline V gene are MGHRA and YSYEKL. The CDR3 spells CASSQGQGNTGELFF. CDR3 DNA sequence: TGCGCCAGCAGCCAGGGACAGGGGAACACCGGGGAGCTGTTTTTT.

The chain uses TRBV19 and TRBJ2-7; 7 bases fit TRBD1. Germline trimming cut 5 bases from V and 0 bases from J; bases unmatched to any gene: 1. This CDR3 is 13 amino acids long. CDR1 is LNHDA, CDR2 SQIVND, per germline (reference sequence). For the CDR3, the DNA is TGTGCCAGTAGTCAGGGGGTCTCCTACGAGCAGTACGTC. This codes for CASSQGVSYEQYV.

The rearrangement uses TRBV3-1 (or the pseudogene TRBV3-2) and TRBJ2-3; 9 bases match TRBD2. J gave up 2 bases and V 4 bases, and 7 bases lay outside the gene matches. The germline V gene has CDR1 LGHDT and CDR2 YNNKEL (reference sequence). The CDR3 has 16 residues. The CDR3 bases are TGTGCCAGCAGCCCCCGGACTAGCGTCTTCACAGATACGCAGTATTTT. As protein: CASSPRTSVFTDTQYF.

The chain recombines TRBV20-1 with TRBJ1-2; 7 nucleotides agree with TRBD1. The J segment lost 4 bases and the V segment lost 3 bases, leaving 5 bases of the junction unmatched. CDR1 DFQATT and CDR2 SNEGSKA come from the germline V gene (reference sequence). The CDR3 spans 13 residues. The CDR3 reads CSASRQGGYGYTF. As DNA, the CDR3 is TGCAGTGCTAGTCGACAGGGAGGCTATGGCTACACCTTC.

V gene TRBV5-4 combines with J gene TRBJ2-3; 10 bases line up with TRBD2. Germline CDR1 and CDR2: SGHNT and YYREEE (reference sequence). Losses at the gene ends were 4 bases for V and 2 bases for J; bases not matched to a gene: 10. The CDR3 length is 17 residues. The DNA of the CDR3 is TGTGCCAGCAGCCGGAGGGGGCTAGCGGGGGTCACAGATACGCAGTATTTT. This translates into CASSRRGLAGVTDTQYF.

This chain connects TRBV9 to TRBJ1-1, with 7 nucleotides matching TRBD1. Germline loops: CDR1 SGDLS, CDR2 YYNGEE. The junction had 6 bases not matched to a gene; V was cut back by 3 bases and J by 1 base. The CDR3 loop spans 15 amino acids. This chain's CDR3 is CASSGRTGANTEAFF. CDR3 DNA sequence: TGTGCCAGCAGCGGAAGGACAGGAGCGAACACTGAAGCTTTCTTT. Combining the CDR3 with reference TRBV9 and TRBJ1-1 gives the whole variable domain DSGVTQTPKHLITATGQRVTLRCSPRSGDLSVYWYQQSLDQGLQFLIQYYNGEERAKGNILERFSAQQFPDLHSELNLSSLELGDSALYFCASSGRTGANTEAFFGQGTRLTVV.

The chain joins TRBV7-9 to TRBJ1-1; D gene uncertain. This CDR3 is 12 amino acids long. Trimming took 6 bases from V and 7 from J, leaving 12 bases between them. CDR1 SEHNR and CDR2 FQNEAQ come from the germline V gene (reference sequence). CDR3 region: CASRNAAGEAFF. The CDR3 DNA reads as TGTGCCAGCAGAAACGCGGCGGGTGAAGCTTTCTTT.

This chain joins TRBV18 and TRBJ2-5; 9 bases match TRBD2. Germline lookup yields CDR1 KGHSH and CDR2 LQKENI. The length of the CDR3 is 16 residues. V trimming: 3 bases; J trimming: 0 bases; junction bases outside the gene matches: 5. CDR3 nucleotides: TGTGCCAGCTCACCCCTCGCGGGGGGGTACCAAGAGACCCAGTACTTC. It is translated as CASSPLAGGYQETQYF.

J is TRBJ1-5 and V is TRBV27, with no clear D. Per germline, CDR1 MNHEY and CDR2 SMNVEV (reference sequence). The V and J ends lost 2 bases and 1 base respectively, with 9 bases between them. The CDR3 is 15 residues long. The DNA of the CDR3 is TGTGCCAGCAGTTTAGTGGGGTGGAGCAATCAGCCCCAGCATTTT. Its protein is CASSLVGWSNQPQHF.

V is TRBV6-5 and J is TRBJ1-6, with 7 bases fitting TRBD1. Germline lookup yields CDR1 MNHEY and CDR2 SVGAGI. The CDR3 consists of 14 residues. The V gene end was trimmed by 3 bases and the J gene end by 6 bases; junction bases not matched to a gene: 2. This CDR3 reads CASSYNRGNSPLHF. The CDR3 nucleotides read TGTGCCAGCAGTTATAACAGGGGTAATTCACCCCTCCACTTT.

This sequence joins TRBV5-5 and TRBJ1-2, with 12 bases that match TRBD1. The CDR3 totals 18 residues. Losses at the gene ends were 3 bases for V and 4 bases for J; bases not matched to a gene: 13. Per germline, CDR1 SGHKS and CDR2 YYEKEE (reference sequence). CDR3 in amino acids: CASSSLWDRGRGIYGYTF. The CDR3, as DNA: TGTGCCAGCAGCTCCTTGTGGGACAGGGGGCGCGGCATCTATGGCTACACCTTC. Based on the CDR3 plus reference TRBV5-5 and TRBJ1-2, the full variable domain is DAGVTQSPTHLIKTRGQQVTLRCSPISGHKSVSWYQQVLGQGPQFIFQYYEKEERGRGNFPDRFSARQFPNYSSELNVNALLLGDSALYLCASSSLWDRGRGIYGYTFGSGTRLTVV.

The rearrangement links TRBV7-9 to TRBJ1-2; 9 bases are shared with TRBD1. The junction had 8 bases not matched to a gene; V was cut back by 7 bases and J by 5 bases. Germline CDR1 SEHNR, CDR2 FQNEAQ (reference sequence). This CDR3 is built from 14 residues. The CDR3 here is CASNYGQGNYGYTF. CDR3 coding DNA: TGTGCCAGCAACTACGGACAGGGGAATTATGGCTACACCTTC.

CDR3 nucleotide sequence: TGTGCCAGCAGTTCCCTACAGGGGAACGGCTACACCTTC. Encoded protein: CASSSLQGNGYTF. The gene calls are TRBV27 and TRBJ1-2; TRBD1 agrees at 7 bases. Unmatched junction bases numbered 7, after V lost 4 bases and J lost 8 bases. The CDR3 has 13 amino acids. Per germline, CDR1 MNHEY and CDR2 SMNVEV (reference sequence).

The chain has TRBV6-5 and TRBJ2-3, with TRBD2 matching over 8 bases. The CDR3 extends over 14 amino acids. The junction had 5 bases not matched to a gene; V was cut back by 7 bases and J by 2 bases. CDR1 and CDR2 from the germline V gene are MNHEY and SVGAGI. Written as DNA, the CDR3 is TGTGCCAGCAACGCGGGGGGCCACACAGATACGCAGTATTTT. Translating gives CASNAGGHTDTQYF.

The gene calls are TRBV7-8 and TRBJ2-7, with 11 bases aligning to TRBD1. Trimming removed 4 bases from V and 4 bases from J; junction bases left unmatched: 3. CDR1 is SGHVS, CDR2 FQNEAQ, per germline. The CDR3 is 14 amino acids. DNA for the CDR3: TGTGCCAGCAGCTCCGGGACAGGGGGGTACGAGCAGTACGTC. Translation gives CASSSGTGGYEQYV.

The rearrangement joins TRBV2 to TRBJ1-5; D gene uncertain. Germline V lookup: CDR1 SNHLY, CDR2 FYNNEI. The V end lost 5 bases, the J end lost 6 bases, and 14 bases lay between the germline ends. This CDR3 has 14 amino acids. The CDR3 nucleotides are TGTGCCAGCAGTCGTCCGGGGTCCGGTCAGCCCCAGCATTTT. Its translation: CASSRPGSGQPQHF.